Reported below is one T cell receptor beta chain. The authors extracted RNA and reverse transcribed it into cDNA as the sequencing template. Assay used: immunoSEQ multiplex PCR; TCRdb lists only in-frame clones, some missing. The sample carries tens of thousands of clones, around 71% recorded once. V was trimmed by 4 bases and J by 2 bases, leaving 10 bases between them. CDR1 is ENHRY and CDR2 is SYGVKD in the germline V gene. This CDR3 is 14 amino acids long. The data originate from a study of CD8+ T cells in alopecia areata. Documented treatment: oral pan-JAK inhibitor, 5-10 mg twice daily. The specimen comprised CD8+ T cells sorted from blood, sampled at approximately week 45, from a patient treated with tofacitinib. This chain links TRBV10-3 with TRBJ2-3, with D unresolved. The receptor's source is a human donor with alopecia areata. The CDR3 here is CAISGASFTDTQYF. CDR3 DNA sequence: TGTGCCATCAGTGGGGCGTCATTCACAGATACGCAGTATTTT.